Following are 16 T cell receptor beta chains from one sample sequenced in a study of blood T cell repertoires in COVID-19. Here immunoSEQ multiplex PCR was the method, and the copy in TCRdb shows in-frame clones only, minus some. The data show roughly 200,000 clones, 87% seen once. Input material: peripheral blood. These receptors originate from a man aged 60-69 years with active or convalescent COVID-19.

The genes are TRBV27 and TRBJ2-1; 11 bases are a match to TRBD1. Germline loops: CDR1 MNHEY, CDR2 SMNVEV (reference sequence). The CDR3 is 16 amino acids. V shed 7 bases and J 4 bases; nucleotides not matched to a gene: 9. CDR3 residues: CASIRSGTGGYNEQFF. For the CDR3, the DNA is TGTGCCAGCATTCGATCCGGGACAGGGGGATACAATGAGCAGTTCTTC.

The chain couples TRBV2 to TRBJ1-2; 10 positions agree with TRBD1. V lost 5 bases and J lost 3; bases outside the gene matches: 3. Germline-derived CDR1 and CDR2 are SNHLY and FYNNEI. This CDR3 comprises 14 residues. Here the CDR3 reads CASSLDRGDYGYTF. In DNA, the CDR3 is TGTGCCAGCAGTCTGGACAGGGGGGACTATGGCTACACCTTC.

The rearrangement uses TRBV6-1 and TRBJ1-1; no reliable D call. The length of the CDR3 is 13 residues. V was cut by 6 bases and J by 1 base, with 9 bases left in between. Germline CDR1 and CDR2: MNHNS and SASEGT. CDR3 protein: CASRRQGNTEAFF. Here the CDR3 DNA reads TGTGCCAGCAGAAGACAAGGGAACACTGAAGCTTTCTTT.

A remark on this clone: The same CDR3 arises from other DNA sequences in this sample as well. The V gene is TRBV4-1, the J gene TRBJ1-2; possibly TRBD1 for D (5 bases). With 0 bases removed from V and 4 bases from J, the gap between germline ends came to 9 bases. There are 14 residues in the CDR3. Germline CDR1 reads MGHRA; CDR2 reads YSYEKL. CDR3 DNA sequence: TGCGCCAGCAGCCAAGAGCCCCAGGGCTATGGCTACACCTTC. This encodes CASSQEPQGYGYTF.

This chain joins TRBV29-1 and TRBJ1-4; the match to TRBD1 covers 8 bases. The CDR3 sequence is 14 residues long. The V gene's germline CDR1 is SQVTM and CDR2 ANQGSEA. V lost 7 bases to trimming and J lost 1 base; unmatched junction nucleotides: 5. The CDR3 is CSAIGQGTNEKLFF. Written as DNA, the CDR3 is TGCAGCGCTATCGGACAGGGAACTAATGAAAAACTGTTTTTT.

The J gene is TRBJ1-2, the V gene TRBV11-1; 11 bases are shared with TRBD1. CDR3 length: 16 residues. Germline CDR1 and CDR2: SGHAT and FQDESV (reference sequence). V dropped 3 bases and J dropped 8; count of bases not matched to a gene: 11. The DNA for the CDR3 is TGTGCCAGCAGCTTTGGGGCTGGACAGGGGGCGCCCGGCTACACCTTC. This translates into CASSFGAGQGAPGYTF.

The chain joins TRBV3-1 (or the pseudogene TRBV3-2) to TRBJ2-3, with 7 bases lining up with TRBD2. Germline CDR1 is LGHDT and CDR2 is YNNKEL (reference sequence). This CDR3 comprises 15 residues. V lost 2 bases to trimming and J lost 0 bases; unmatched junction nucleotides: 2. CDR3 protein: CASSQLAVSTDTQYF. CDR3 bases: TGTGCCAGCAGCCAACTAGCGGTAAGCACAGATACGCAGTATTTT.

This chain links TRBV2 with TRBJ2-5, with D unresolved. V lost 6 bases and J 5 bases, leaving 13 bases between the germline ends. The CDR3 is made up of 13 amino acids. Germline V gene sequence: CDR1 SNHLY, CDR2 FYNNEI. This CDR3 is CASRPGGSETQYF. In DNA form, the CDR3 reads TGTGCCAGCAGGCCGGGTGGGTCGGAGACCCAGTACTTC.

This chain uses TRBV20-1 with TRBJ2-2, with D maybe TRBD1 (6 bases). Germline-derived CDR1 and CDR2 are DFQATT and SNEGSKA (reference sequence). This CDR3 contains 13 residues. The V end lost 3 bases, the J end lost 7 bases, and 12 bases lay between the germline ends. The CDR3 spells CSASRGLDGELFF. The CDR3 DNA sequence: TGCAGTGCTAGTAGGGGGTTGGACGGGGAGCTGTTTTTT.

The V and J genes are TRBV2 and TRBJ2-2; possibly TRBD1 for D (5 bases). This CDR3 contains 14 residues. V shed 6 bases and J shed 10 bases, with 18 bases lying between them. Per the germline V gene, CDR1 is SNHLY and CDR2 is FYNNEI. The CDR3 DNA reads TGTGCCAGCAGCTCCTGGAATGGGGCCGAGGAGCTGTTTTTT. This encodes CASSSWNGAEELFF.

This clone was counted a single time. The chain joins TRBV19 to TRBJ1-3; no definite D call. V lost 3 bases to trimming and J lost 0 bases, with 6 bases between them. Germline values: CDR1 LNHDA, CDR2 SQIVND (reference sequence). The CDR3 spans 14 residues. The CDR3 loop is CASSMMSSGNTIYF. CDR3 nucleotides: TGTGCCAGTAGTATGATGAGCTCTGGAAACACCATATATTTT.

The chain has TRBV4-1 and TRBJ1-6; 9 nucleotides match TRBD1. V lost 3 bases, J lost 9 bases, and 15 bases stayed unmatched. The CDR3 covers 18 residues. Germline V gene sequence: CDR1 MGHRA, CDR2 YSYEKL. In nucleotides, the CDR3 is TGCGCCAGCAGCCACCTCCAGGCAAGGGGGGACAGGGCTTCACCCCTCCACTTT. Its protein is CASSHLQARGDRASPLHF.

This chain connects TRBV6-5 to TRBJ1-2; 11 nucleotides match TRBD1. Germline values: CDR1 MNHEY, CDR2 SVGAGI. V was pared by 8 bases and J by 5 bases, with 7 bases of the junction left unmatched. The CDR3 length is 14 residues. The CDR3 coding sequence is TGTGCCAGCCGGACAGGGGGCGCTTGGTATGGCTACACCTTC. This encodes CASRTGGAWYGYTF.

The rearrangement links TRBV5-1 to TRBJ2-5; TRBD1 is a possible D gene (5 bases). This CDR3 contains 16 residues. Germline CDR1 reads SGHRS; CDR2 reads YFSETQ. V lost 0 bases and J 0 bases, leaving 12 bases between the germline ends. The CDR3 nucleotides read TGCGCCAGCAGCTTGGGGGGCCTAACACACCAAGAGACCCAGTACTTC. The encoded protein is CASSLGGLTHQETQYF.

The genes are TRBV6-6 and TRBJ1-1, with 8 bases lining up with TRBD1. Germline loops: CDR1 MNHNY, CDR2 SVGAGI (reference sequence). The CDR3 consists of 14 residues. J was trimmed by 1 base and V by 7 bases; bases with no gene match: 5. CDR3 coding DNA: TGTGCCAGCAACCCAGGGACAGGGAACACTGAAGCTTTCTTT. This gives the protein CASNPGTGNTEAFF.

The V call is TRBV6-2 or TRBV6-3, the J call TRBJ1-4, with 8 nucleotides matching TRBD1. J gave up 11 bases and V 6 bases, and 8 bases lay outside the gene matches. Germline assignment: CDR1 MNHEY and CDR2 SVGEGT. The CDR3 contains 13 residues. CDR3 protein: CASSGQGSYKLFF. The DNA for the CDR3 is TGTGCCAGCAGCGGACAGGGTAGCTACAAACTGTTTTTT.